These 7 T cell receptor beta chains share one sample of origin, sequenced in a study of T cells after yellow fever vaccination. TCRdb reanalysed the 5' RACE reads using MiXCR and keeps one entry per CDR3 protein. The sample consists of about 63,000 distinct CDR3 sequences, about 7% of them appearing once. The starting material was CD8+ T cells sorted from PBMCs, obtained 15 days after the yellow fever booster vaccination. The receptors derive from a man aged 30 to 45 who received the YFV17D yellow fever vaccine.

With regard to this clonotype: This may be a read error, as it is one base from a much larger clone. The rearrangement uses TRBV6-2 or TRBV6-3 and TRBJ1-5, with TRBD1 identical over 9 bases. The CDR3 covers 14 residues. V was clipped by 6 bases and J by 6 bases; unmatched bases: 6. Germline V gene lookup returns CDR1 MNHEY and CDR2 SVGEGT. In DNA, the CDR3 is TGTGCCAGCAGGTTAGGGACAGGGTTTCAGCCCCAGCATTTT. Protein product: CASRLGTGFQPQHF.

This clonotype was seen repeatedly, ten times or more. The rearrangement joins TRBV19 to TRBJ2-1, with D unresolved. Germline values: CDR1 LNHDA, CDR2 SQIVND (reference sequence). The CDR3 is 12 residues long. Trimming took off 5 bases at V and 8 bases at J, with 10 bases between the two ends. The CDR3 spells CASSFARDEQFF. Written as DNA, the CDR3 is TGTGCCAGTAGTTTTGCTCGGGATGAGCAGTTCTTC.

This clonotype appeared many times. The rearrangement links TRBV7-8 to TRBJ2-3; 12 bases fit TRBD2. The germline CDR1 and CDR2 sequences are SGHVS and FQNEAQ. The CDR3 covers 17 residues. V dropped 5 bases and J dropped 0; count of bases not matched to a gene: 6. The CDR3 coding sequence is TGTGCCAGCAGCGGCCGAGGACTAGCGGGGAGCACAGATACGCAGTATTTT. This codes for CASSGRGLAGSTDTQYF.

This clonotype was counted ten times or more. The chain combines TRBV13 with TRBJ2-1; D not resolved. This CDR3 has 14 residues. V shed 2 bases and J shed 5 bases, with 10 bases lying between them. CDR1 and CDR2 (germline): PRHDT, FYEKMQ (reference sequence). CDR3 loop: CASSLMYKHNEQFF. The CDR3 DNA reads TGTGCCAGCAGCTTAATGTACAAACACAATGAGCAGTTCTTC. Looking up the rest from reference TRBV13 and TRBJ2-1 gives the full variable domain: AAGVIQSPRHLIKEKRETATLKCYPIPRHDTVYWYQQGPGQDPQFLISFYEKMQSDKGSIPDRFSAQQFSDYHSELNMSSLELGDSALYFCASSLMYKHNEQFFGPGTRLTVL.

The sample holds many counts of this clonotype. This CDR3 reads CASSPSGTSGLNEQFF. The CDR3 nucleotides read TGCGCCAGCAGCCCGTCCGGGACTAGCGGGCTCAATGAGCAGTTCTTC. The chain carries TRBV5-1 and TRBJ2-1; 12 nucleotides line up with TRBD2. Germline CDR1 and CDR2: SGHRS and YFSETQ. The CDR3 is made up of 16 amino acids. Germline trimming cut 4 bases from V and 6 bases from J; bases unmatched to any gene: 8.

This clonotype was counted at least ten times. This chain joins TRBV20-1 and TRBJ2-1; D perhaps matches TRBD2 (5 bases). The V end lost 5 bases, the J end lost 0 bases, and 11 bases lay between the germline ends. This CDR3 is 14 amino acids long. Germline values: CDR1 DFQATT, CDR2 SNEGSKA (reference sequence). CDR3 sequence: CSAPGLSSYNEQFF. The CDR3 nucleotides read TGCAGTGCTCCCGGACTGAGCTCCTACAATGAGCAGTTCTTC.

The chain is built from TRBV19 and TRBJ2-5, with 8 bases matching TRBD1. The CDR3 extends over 14 amino acids. The junction had 4 bases not matched to a gene; V was cut back by 5 bases and J by 2 bases. The germline gives CDR1 LNHDA, CDR2 SQIVND (reference sequence). The CDR3 DNA follows: TGTGCCAGTAGTGGATGGACAGGGCAAGAGACCCAGTACTTC. It translates to CASSGWTGQETQYF. Full variable domain (outside the CDR3, taken from reference TRBV19 and TRBJ2-5): DGGITQSPKYLFRKEGQNVTLSCEQNLNHDAMYWYRQDPGQGLRLIYYSQIVNDFQKGDIAEGYSVSREKKESFPLTVTSAQKNPTAFYLCASSGWTGQETQYFGPGTRLLVL.